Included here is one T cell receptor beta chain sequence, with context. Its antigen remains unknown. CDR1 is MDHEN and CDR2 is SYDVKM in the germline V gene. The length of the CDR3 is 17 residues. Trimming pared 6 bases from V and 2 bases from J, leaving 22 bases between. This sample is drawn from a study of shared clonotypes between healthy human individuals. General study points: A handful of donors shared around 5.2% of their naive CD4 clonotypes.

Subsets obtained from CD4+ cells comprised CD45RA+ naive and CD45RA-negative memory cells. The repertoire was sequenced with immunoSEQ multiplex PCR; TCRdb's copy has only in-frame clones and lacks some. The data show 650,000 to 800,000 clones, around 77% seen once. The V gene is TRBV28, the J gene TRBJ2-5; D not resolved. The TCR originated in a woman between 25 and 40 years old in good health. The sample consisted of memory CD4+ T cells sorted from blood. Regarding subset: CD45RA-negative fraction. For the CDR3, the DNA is TGTGCCAGCAGCCTCCTATCACCTAGTGAAGCGCAAGAGACCCAGTACTTC. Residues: CASSLLSPSEAQETQYF.